This T cell receptor beta chain is from a study of blood T cell repertoires in COVID-19. Study context: COVID-19 samples collected from the United States, Italy and Spain covered acute and convalescent phases.

Germline values: CDR1 LGHNA, CDR2 YSLEER. The trim removed 4 bases at V and 5 bases at J, leaving 10 bases unmatched. The CDR3 sequence is 15 residues long. Original handling: For nucleated cells, counts were estimated from reference gene primer amplification. Libraries were prepared by immunoSEQ multiplex PCR; TCRdb keeps only in-frame clonotypes and omits some of them. That table gives V, J and clone size, and the DNA gave D and trimming. The sample contains roughly 69,000 clones, around 80% of which appear only once. The chain links TRBV4-3 to TRBJ2-7; TRBD1 aligns across 8 bases. The receptor's source is a human donor in a cohort sampled during active COVID-19. Sequencing was carried out using peripheral blood. For the CDR3, the DNA is TGCGCCAGCAGCCGCTCCGGACAGGGTAGGGACGAGCAGTACTTC. This sequence encodes CASSRSGQGRDEQYF.